The present T cell receptor beta chain was sequenced within a study of Ad26.COV2.S vaccination and SARS-CoV-2 variants. This sample's treatment: around 19 received Ad26.COV2.S at low or high dose, single or two shots; about five received placebo; per-sample allocation not given. Sampling was performed 63 days after the first vaccine or placebo injection. The vaccine antigen was prefusion-stabilized Wuhan SARS-CoV-2 spike. Measured with immunoSEQ multiplex PCR; TCRdb has only the in-frame clones, and not every one. The data hold hundreds of thousands of clones, with about 88% observed a single time. The CDR3 runs to 12 residues. Germline CDR1 and CDR2: MNHEY and SMNVEV (reference sequence). Between the trimmed V and J ends, which lost 3 bases and 4 bases, there was a span of 4 bases.

V gene TRBV27 combines with J gene TRBJ1-5; D ambiguous. The source material was peripheral blood, sampled in a trial of Ad26.COV2.S vaccine versus placebo. The sequence was obtained from a person between 18 and 59 years old who received the Ad26.COV2.S COVID-19 vaccine or a placebo. CDR3 sequence (DNA): TGTGCCAGCAGTTTCCAGAATCAGCCCCAGCATTTT. It is translated as CASSFQNQPQHF.